This T cell receptor beta chain was documented in a study of blood T cells in healthy people across ages. Next came a second PCR, run for about 6 to 11 cycles, which used a sample-barcoded 5' primer along with a J-beta primer mix. TCRdb redid the calling of the 5' RACE reads with MiXCR, one entry per CDR3 protein. This repertoire shows roughly 1,000,000 distinct CDR3 sequences, approximately 25% found once; its top ten account for approximately 0.75%. The CDR3 extends over 14 amino acids. The germline gives CDR1 MNHEY, CDR2 SVGAGI. In this sample, this clonotype turned up a few times. These data were also reused for a study on T cells of mothers and their children.

The rearrangement links TRBV6-5 to TRBJ2-5; TRBD1 is a possible D gene (5 bases). The J call may be in error: the DNA end matches TRBJ2-7 better. This receptor was taken from a girl aged 2-15 years in good health. The specimen sequenced was blood. The CDR3 DNA sequence: TGTGCCAGCAGTTACAGCAGGGATGCCTACGAGCAGTACTTC. This encodes CASSYSRDAYEQYF.